The T cell receptor beta chain under discussion was sequenced for a study of STAT5B mutations in CD4+ large granular lymphocyte leukemia. Findings of the study overall: Without HLA matching, higher CD4+ than CD8+ T-LGLL clonality could reflect small sample size. Without putative leukemic clones, patient CD4-sorted repertoires remained more clonal than healthy CD4+ repertoires.

Looked up from germline, CDR1 is SGHKS and CDR2 is YYEKEE (reference sequence). The CDR3 is made up of 15 amino acids. The junction had 7 bases not matched to a gene; V was cut back by 4 bases and J by 3 bases. Details on this clone: Its antigen is unidentified.

Some clones are missing from TCRdb's copy, which holds only in-frame ones; the method was immunoSEQ multiplex PCR. This table has under 50,000 clones, about 80% appearing once. This TCR came from a human donor in good health. The sample consisted of CD4+ T cells from blood buffy coats. The genes are TRBV5-5 and TRBJ2-5; 9 nucleotides agree with TRBD2. The CDR3 loop is CASSKLTSGKETQYF. In nucleotides, the CDR3 is TGTGCCAGCAGCAAACTGACTAGCGGAAAAGAGACCCAGTACTTC.